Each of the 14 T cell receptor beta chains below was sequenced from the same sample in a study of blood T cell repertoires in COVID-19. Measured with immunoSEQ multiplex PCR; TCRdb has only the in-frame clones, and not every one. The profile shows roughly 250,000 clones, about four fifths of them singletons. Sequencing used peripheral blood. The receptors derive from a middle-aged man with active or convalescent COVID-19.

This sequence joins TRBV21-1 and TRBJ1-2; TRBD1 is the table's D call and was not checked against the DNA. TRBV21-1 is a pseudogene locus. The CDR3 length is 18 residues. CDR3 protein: CASSTMTGGDFFRYGYTF. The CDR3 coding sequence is TGTGCCAGCAGCACAATGACAGGGGGCGATTTTTTTCGCTATGGCTACACCTTC.

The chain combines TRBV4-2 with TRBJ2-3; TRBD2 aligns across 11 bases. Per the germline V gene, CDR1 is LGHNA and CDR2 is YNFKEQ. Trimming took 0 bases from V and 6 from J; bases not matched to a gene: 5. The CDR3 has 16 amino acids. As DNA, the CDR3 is TGTGCCAGCAGCCAAGAGCTAGCGGGGGGCGTGGATACGCAGTATTTT. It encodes CASSQELAGGVDTQYF.

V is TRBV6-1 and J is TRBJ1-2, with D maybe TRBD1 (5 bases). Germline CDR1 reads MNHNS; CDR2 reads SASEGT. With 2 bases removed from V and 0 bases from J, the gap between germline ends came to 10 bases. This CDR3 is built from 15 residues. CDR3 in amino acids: CASSEYPGTNYGYTF. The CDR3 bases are TGTGCCAGCAGTGAATATCCAGGGACTAACTATGGCTACACCTTC.

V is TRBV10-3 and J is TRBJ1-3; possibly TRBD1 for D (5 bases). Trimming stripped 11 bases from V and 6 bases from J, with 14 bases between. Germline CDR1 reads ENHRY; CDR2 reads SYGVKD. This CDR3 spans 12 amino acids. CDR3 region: CAGAGSENTIYF. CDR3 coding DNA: TGTGCCGGGGCAGGGTCGGAAAACACCATATATTTT.

This CDR3 reads CAQGQLNTEAFF. DNA for the CDR3: TGTGCCCAGGGGCAGCTGAACACTGAAGCTTTCTTT. This chain joins TRBV30 and TRBJ1-1; the D gene is possibly TRBD1 (6 bases). The CDR3 is 12 residues long. The V end lost 8 bases, the J end lost 0 bases, and 10 bases lay between the germline ends. Germline CDR1 GTSNPN, CDR2 SVGIG (reference sequence).

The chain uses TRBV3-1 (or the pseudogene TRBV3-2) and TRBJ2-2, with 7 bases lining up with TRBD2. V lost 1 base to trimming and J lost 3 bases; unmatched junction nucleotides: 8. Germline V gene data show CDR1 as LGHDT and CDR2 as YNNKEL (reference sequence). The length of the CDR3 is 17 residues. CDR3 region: CASSQGKAGRDTGELFF. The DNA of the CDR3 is TGTGCCAGCAGCCAAGGAAAAGCGGGGAGGGACACCGGGGAGCTGTTTTTT.

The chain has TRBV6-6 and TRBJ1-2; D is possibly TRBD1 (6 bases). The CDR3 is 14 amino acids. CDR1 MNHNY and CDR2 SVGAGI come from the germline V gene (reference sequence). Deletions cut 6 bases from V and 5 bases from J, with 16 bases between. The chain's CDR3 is CASRKQGFEYGYTF. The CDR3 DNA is TGTGCCAGCAGAAAACAGGGTTTTGAGTATGGCTACACCTTC.

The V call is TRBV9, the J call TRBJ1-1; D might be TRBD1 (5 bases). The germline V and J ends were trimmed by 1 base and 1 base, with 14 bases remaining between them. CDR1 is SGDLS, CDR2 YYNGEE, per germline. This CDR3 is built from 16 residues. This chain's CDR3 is CASSVTAGQGNTEAFF. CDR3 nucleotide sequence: TGTGCCAGCAGCGTAACCGCTGGACAAGGGAACACTGAAGCTTTCTTT.

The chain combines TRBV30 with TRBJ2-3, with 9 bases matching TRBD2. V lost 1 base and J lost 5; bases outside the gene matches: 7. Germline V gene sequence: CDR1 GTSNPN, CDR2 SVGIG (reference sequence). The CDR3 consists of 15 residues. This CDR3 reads CAWSASSGEIDTQYF. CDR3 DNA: TGTGCCTGGAGTGCATCTAGCGGGGAGATAGATACGCAGTATTTT.

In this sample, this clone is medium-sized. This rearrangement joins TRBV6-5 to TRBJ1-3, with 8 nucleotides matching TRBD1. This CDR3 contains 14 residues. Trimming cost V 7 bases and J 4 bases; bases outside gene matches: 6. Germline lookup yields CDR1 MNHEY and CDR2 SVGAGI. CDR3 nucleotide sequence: TGTGCCAGCACCATTGGACAGGGCGGAAACACCATATATTTT. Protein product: CASTIGQGGNTIYF.

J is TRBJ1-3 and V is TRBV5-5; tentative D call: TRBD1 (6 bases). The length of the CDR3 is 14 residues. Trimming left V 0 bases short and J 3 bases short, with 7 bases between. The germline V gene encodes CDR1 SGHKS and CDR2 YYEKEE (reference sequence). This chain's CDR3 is CASSLATGGNTIYF. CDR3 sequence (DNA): TGTGCCAGCAGCTTGGCGACAGGTGGAAACACCATATATTTT.

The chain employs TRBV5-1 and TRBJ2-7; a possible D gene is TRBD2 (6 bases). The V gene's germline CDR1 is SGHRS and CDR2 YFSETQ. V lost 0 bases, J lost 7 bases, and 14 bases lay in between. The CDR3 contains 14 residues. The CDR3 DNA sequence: TGCGCCAGCAGCTTGGGACTAGGGGTCCCGGAGCAGTACTTC. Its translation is CASSLGLGVPEQYF.

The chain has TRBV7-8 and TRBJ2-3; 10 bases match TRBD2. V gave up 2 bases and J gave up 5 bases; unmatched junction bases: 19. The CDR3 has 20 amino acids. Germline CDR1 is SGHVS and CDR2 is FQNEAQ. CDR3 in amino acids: CASSLFQRRASGGRVDTQYF. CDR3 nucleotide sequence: TGTGCCAGCAGCTTATTTCAGCGACGGGCTAGCGGGGGACGGGTAGATACGCAGTATTTT.

The CDR3 reads CASRAQGAHTEAFF. CDR3 DNA sequence: TGTGCCAGCAGAGCACAGGGGGCGCACACTGAAGCTTTCTTT. The V call is TRBV2, the J call TRBJ1-1; TRBD1 matches 9 bases. Germline CDR1 SNHLY, CDR2 FYNNEI. CDR3 length: 14 amino acids. J was trimmed by 3 bases and V by 6 bases; bases with no gene match: 5.